A selection of T cell receptor beta chains follows, all from one sample in a study of vaccination and CD4 T cells after COVID-19. In TCRdb, the PCR reads were re-called with MiXCR into one record per CDR3 protein. The sample lists more than 15,000 distinct CDR3 sequences, around 50% occurring once. For these receptors, no antigen is known. The sample here was CD4+ T cells from blood, cultured in vitro, taken about 7 months after SARS-CoV-2 vaccination. The receptors stem from a human donor who had recovered from COVID-19. Each CDR3 is given with its conserved first and last residue. The D gene is left open where the match is weak. Clone size appears in some rows only: once, few, many, or a class for an expanded clone.

j_gene: TRBJ2-5; abundance: few; d_gene: NA; v_gene: TRBV7-6; CDR3nt: TGTGCCAGCAGCTTAGGTCAGCGGGCCCAAGAGACCCAGTACTTC; CDR3aa: CASSLGQRAQETQYF
j_gene: TRBJ2-7; abundance: few; d_gene: NA; v_gene: TRBV15; CDR3nt: TGTGCCACCAGCAGAGAACAGGGTCACTACGAGCAGTACTTC; CDR3aa: CATSREQGHYEQYF
j_gene: TRBJ2-7; abundance: once; d_gene: NA; v_gene: TRBV19; CDR3nt: TGTGCCAGTAGGAACGACCTGTACGAGCAGTACTTC; CDR3aa: CASRNDLYEQYF
j_gene: TRBJ2-6; abundance: few; d_gene: TRBD1; v_gene: TRBV24-1; CDR3nt: TGTGCCACCAGTGGTTCCGGGACAGGGGGCGATTCTGGGGCCAACGTCCTGACTTTC; CDR3aa: CATSGSGTGGDSGANVLTF
j_gene: TRBJ2-5; abundance: few; d_gene: NA; v_gene: TRBV4-1; CDR3nt: TGCGCCAGCAGCCAGGCTATTAGGGATTTGACATATCAAGAGACCCAGTACTTC; CDR3aa: CASSQAIRDLTYQETQYF
j_gene: TRBJ1-6; abundance: NA; d_gene: TRBD1; v_gene: TRBV7-3; CDR3nt: TGTGCCAGCAGCTTAGTAGGGGGCCACGATAATTCACCCCTCCACTTT; CDR3aa: CASSLVGGHDNSPLHF
j_gene: TRBJ1-1; abundance: few; d_gene: TRBD1; v_gene: TRBV7-9; CDR3nt: TGTGCCAGCAGACCTAGGGAGGGGGCGAACACTGAAGCTTTCTTT; CDR3aa: CASRPREGANTEAFF
j_gene: TRBJ1-6; abundance: NA; d_gene: NA; v_gene: TRBV7-2; CDR3nt: TGTGCCAGCAGCTTAGGAGCGGCCAGGGGCCATTCACCCCTCCACTTT; CDR3aa: CASSLGAARGHSPLHF
j_gene: TRBJ2-5; abundance: NA; d_gene: TRBD2; v_gene: TRBV2; CDR3nt: TGTGCCAGCAGTTATCTCCTAGCGGAAGAGACCCAGTACTTC; CDR3aa: CASSYLLAEETQYF
j_gene: TRBJ2-3; abundance: NA; d_gene: TRBD2; v_gene: TRBV19; CDR3nt: TGTGCCAGTAGTCAGCGGGAGGGCACAGATACGCAGTATTTT; CDR3aa: CASSQREGTDTQYF
j_gene: TRBJ1-1; abundance: NA; d_gene: TRBD1; v_gene: TRBV20-1; CDR3nt: TGCAGTGCCCCAGACAGGGTAGGAAACACTGAAGCTTTCTTT; CDR3aa: CSAPDRVGNTEAFF
j_gene: TRBJ2-2; abundance: NA; d_gene: NA; v_gene: TRBV15; CDR3nt: TGTGCCACCAGCAGAGTGGGTCAGGGGCTGAACACCGGGGAGCTGTTTTTT; CDR3aa: CATSRVGQGLNTGELFF
j_gene: TRBJ1-2; abundance: few; d_gene: NA; v_gene: TRBV6-1; CDR3nt: TGTGCCAGCAGTAAAATCGGGGGCAGCCGATCCGCCTTC; CDR3aa: CASSKIGGSRSAF
j_gene: TRBJ2-5; abundance: few; d_gene: NA; v_gene: TRBV20-1; CDR3nt: TGCAGTGCCATGACTAGACCCTATAAGACCCAGTACTTC; CDR3aa: CSAMTRPYKTQYF
j_gene: TRBJ1-2; abundance: NA; d_gene: TRBD1; v_gene: TRBV28; CDR3nt: TGTGCCAGCACCCTGACAGGGGGAAACTATGGCTACACCTTC; CDR3aa: CASTLTGGNYGYTF
j_gene: TRBJ1-5; abundance: NA; d_gene: NA; v_gene: TRBV10-3; CDR3nt: TGTGCCATTCGTCACGGCTCCGGGCAGCCCCAGCATTTT; CDR3aa: CAIRHGSGQPQHF
j_gene: TRBJ2-5; abundance: few; d_gene: NA; v_gene: TRBV7-9; CDR3nt: TGTGCCAGCAGCTTAGGGGTACGACTGATCGGGCAAGCGACCCAGTACTTC; CDR3aa: CASSLGVRLIGQATQYF
j_gene: TRBJ2-1; abundance: few; d_gene: TRBD2; v_gene: TRBV20-1; CDR3nt: TGCAGTGCTAGGGTTGGGACTAGCGGGGGGGTTGAGCAGTTCTTC; CDR3aa: CSARVGTSGGVEQFF
j_gene: TRBJ2-4; abundance: NA; d_gene: TRBD2; v_gene: TRBV7-2; CDR3nt: TGTGCCAGCAGTCCAACGACTAGCGGGAGCCCCCAAAACATTCAGTACTTC; CDR3aa: CASSPTTSGSPQNIQYF
j_gene: TRBJ1-6; abundance: few; d_gene: TRBD1; v_gene: TRBV27; CDR3nt: TGTGCCAGCAGTGGGACAGGGGGCCGCGAATCACCCCTCCACTTT; CDR3aa: CASSGTGGRESPLHF
j_gene: TRBJ1-2; abundance: few; d_gene: NA; v_gene: TRBV11-2; CDR3nt: TGTGCCAGCAGCTTTGGACAGCGCTATGGCTACACCTTC; CDR3aa: CASSFGQRYGYTF
j_gene: TRBJ1-1; abundance: NA; d_gene: NA; v_gene: TRBV15; CDR3nt: TGTGCCACCAGCAGGAGAGAGGCGGTGATGAACACTGAAGCTTTCTTT; CDR3aa: CATSRREAVMNTEAFF
j_gene: TRBJ1-6; abundance: NA; d_gene: NA; v_gene: TRBV4-2; CDR3nt: TGTGCCAGCAGCCAAGACGTCGGAAAGGACGGGTTACCTCATTCACCCCTCCACTTT; CDR3aa: CASSQDVGKDGLPHSPLHF
j_gene: TRBJ2-7; abundance: NA; d_gene: TRBD2; v_gene: TRBV6-1; CDR3nt: TGTGCCAGCAGTGCTAGCGGGGGCTCCTACGAGCAGTACTTC; CDR3aa: CASSASGGSYEQYF
j_gene: TRBJ1-2; abundance: once; d_gene: TRBD1; v_gene: TRBV10-3; CDR3nt: TGTGCCATCAGTGAATGGGACAGGGAGAACTATGGCTACACCTTC; CDR3aa: CAISEWDRENYGYTF
j_gene: TRBJ2-7; abundance: once; d_gene: NA; v_gene: TRBV5-4; CDR3nt: TGTGCCAGCAGCGTGGGGGCCCCCTACGAGCAGTACTTC; CDR3aa: CASSVGAPYEQYF
j_gene: TRBJ2-5; abundance: NA; d_gene: NA; v_gene: TRBV15; CDR3nt: TGTGCCACCCGAACCGATCGTACCTTAAGAGAGACCCAGTACTTC; CDR3aa: CATRTDRTLRETQYF
j_gene: TRBJ2-1; abundance: few; d_gene: NA; v_gene: TRBV7-2; CDR3nt: TGTGCCAGCAGCATCGGGCCCCAAGAAAATGAGCAGTTCTTC; CDR3aa: CASSIGPQENEQFF
j_gene: TRBJ2-3; abundance: NA; d_gene: TRBD2; v_gene: TRBV6-4; CDR3nt: TGTGCCAGCAGTGACTCGTCTAGCGGGGGGGAAGTTACGCAGTATTTT; CDR3aa: CASSDSSSGGEVTQYF
j_gene: TRBJ2-5; abundance: NA; d_gene: TRBD2; v_gene: TRBV7-3; CDR3nt: TGTGCCAGCAGCTTAAGCGGGGGGGCCACACGCGAGACCCAGTACTTC; CDR3aa: CASSLSGGATRETQYF
j_gene: TRBJ1-2; abundance: NA; d_gene: NA; v_gene: TRBV7-9; CDR3nt: TGTGCCACCGGGGGGTTTTTAAACTATGGCTACACCTTC; CDR3aa: CATGGFLNYGYTF
j_gene: TRBJ2-5; abundance: NA; d_gene: TRBD2; v_gene: TRBV20-1; CDR3nt: TGCAGTGGGGCTAGCGGGTTTCAAGAGACCCAGTACTTC; CDR3aa: CSGASGFQETQYF
j_gene: TRBJ1-3; abundance: NA; d_gene: NA; v_gene: TRBV7-2; CDR3nt: TGTGCCAGCAGCCCGTACAGGGTCGACTCTGGAAACACCATATATTTT; CDR3aa: CASSPYRVDSGNTIYF
j_gene: TRBJ1-2; abundance: NA; d_gene: NA; v_gene: TRBV5-4; CDR3nt: TGTGCCAGCAGCTTGGCCGTCGGGGGATCCCACTATGGCTACACCTTC; CDR3aa: CASSLAVGGSHYGYTF
j_gene: TRBJ2-7; abundance: NA; d_gene: NA; v_gene: TRBV15; CDR3nt: TGTGCCACCAGCAGGACGGGCCCCTACGAGCAGTACTTC; CDR3aa: CATSRTGPYEQYF